This TCR beta chain was found in a study of CD8 T cells in Susac syndrome. This clonotype was detected only once. The CDR3 is 12 amino acids. The germline gives CDR1 MGHDK, CDR2 SYGVNS. The ends were cut back, 5 bases at V and 4 bases at J, with 9 bases in the middle. Sequencing of TCR beta was performed on blood CD8+ T cells and on blood CD4+ T cells. In the multiple sclerosis control group, patients were treatment-naive and had stable or active relapsing-remitting disease. Random hexamers were used to reverse transcribe an amount of roughly 0.45 to 1 ug RNA. With immunoSEQ multiplex PCR, TCR beta CDR3 was amplified across 54 Vbeta and 13 Jbeta. TCRdb reprocessed the immunoSEQ multiplex PCR reads with MiXCR, giving one entry per CDR3 protein. The sample contains roughly 130,000 distinct CDR3 sequences, around 94% of which appear only once.

The sequence came from a human donor with multiple sclerosis. This chain uses TRBV25-1 with TRBJ2-7, with D unclear. Material: CD4+ T cells from PBMCs. The CDR3 nucleotides read TGTGCCAGCAGTACCCGGGTATACGAGCAGTACTTC. Encoded protein: CASSTRVYEQYF.